These 27 T cell receptor beta chains were all obtained from the same sample, sequenced in a study of graft-versus-host responses after intestinal transplantation. Some clones are missing from TCRdb's copy, which holds only in-frame ones; the method was immunoSEQ multiplex PCR. The top ten clones hold about 0.2% of a sample with about 120,000 clones, approximately 92% of them seen once. These receptors have no known antigen. The sequencing used unstimulated CD4+ T cells sorted from spleen or lymph node cells, collected before transplant. The receptors derive from a human donor who was the organ donor for an intestinal transplant.

This rearrangement joins TRBV4-3 to TRBJ1-2; TRBD1 might be the D (6 bases). The V gene's germline CDR1 is LGHNA and CDR2 YSLEER. Trimming took off 1 base at V and 7 bases at J, with 19 bases between the two ends. The CDR3 contains 16 residues. The CDR3 loop is CASSQALNRDRLGYTF. The CDR3 DNA reads as TGCGCCAGCAGCCAAGCTTTAAACAGGGATAGGCTTGGCTACACCTTC.

This rearrangement joins TRBV6-1 to TRBJ1-6; D is undetermined. Trimming removed 4 bases at V and 0 bases at J, with 10 bases between. Per germline, CDR1 MNHNS and CDR2 SASEGT. This CDR3 is 16 amino acids long. In DNA form, the CDR3 reads TGTGCCAGCAGTGTGGCCCGGACCTCCTATAATTCACCCCTCCACTTT. It yields the protein CASSVARTSYNSPLHF.

This CDR3 reads CASSSPGGPYEQYF. The CDR3 region has the DNA TGTGCCAGCAGCTCACCTGGGGGACCCTACGAGCAGTACTTC. The chain combines TRBV5-6 with TRBJ2-7, with D perhaps being TRBD1 or TRBD2 (5 bases each). CDR1 is SGHDT, CDR2 YYEEEE, per germline. This CDR3 has 14 amino acids. V lost 3 bases and J 2 bases, leaving 12 bases between the germline ends.

This chain uses TRBV11-2 with TRBJ1-6; TRBD1 agrees at 9 bases. CDR3 length: 14 residues. Germline CDR1 and CDR2: SGHAT and FQNNGV. V trimming: 4 bases; J trimming: 7 bases; junction bases outside the gene matches: 2. The CDR3 protein is CASSSDRGNSPLHF. In DNA, the CDR3 is TGTGCCAGCAGCTCCGACAGGGGGAATTCACCCCTCCACTTT.

The genes are TRBV7-2 and TRBJ2-1; D call uncertain. The V end lost 1 base, the J end lost 4 bases, and 11 bases lay between the germline ends. This CDR3 region has 15 residues. Per germline, CDR1 SGHTA and CDR2 FQGNSA. CDR3 sequence: CASSLVLPNYNEQFF. The CDR3 DNA reads as TGTGCCAGCAGCTTAGTCCTACCTAATTACAATGAGCAGTTCTTC. Full variable domain (outside the CDR3, taken from reference TRBV7-2 and TRBJ2-1): GAGVSQSPSNKVTEKGKDVELRCDPISGHTALYWYRQSLGQGLEFLIYFQGNSAPDKSGLPSDRFSAERTGGSVSTLTIQRTQQEDSAVYLCASSLVLPNYNEQFFGPGTRLTVL.

The chain has TRBV19 and TRBJ1-1, with 8 bases fitting TRBD1. After removal of 1 base from V and 0 bases from J, the junction contained 7 bases not matched to a gene. This CDR3 is built from 17 residues. The germline gives CDR1 LNHDA, CDR2 SQIVND (reference sequence). CDR3 sequence (DNA): TGTGCCAGTAGTATAGGAAGGGACAGGTTCTTGAACACTGAAGCTTTCTTT. This gives the protein CASSIGRDRFLNTEAFF.

V gene TRBV6-6 combines with J gene TRBJ1-5; weak D call: TRBD1 (5 bases). V was shortened by 0 bases and J by 6 bases, with 12 bases between the two germline ends. This CDR3 is 15 amino acids long. From germline, CDR1 is MNHNY and CDR2 SVGAGI (reference sequence). In DNA form, the CDR3 reads TGTGCCAGCAGTTACTCGCAGGGATCGGCTCAGCCCCAGCATTTT. Protein sequence: CASSYSQGSAQPQHF.

A single count supports this clone. The gene calls are TRBV7-9 and TRBJ2-7; TRBD1 matches 9 bases. Per the germline V gene, CDR1 is SEHNR and CDR2 is FQNEAQ (reference sequence). The V and J ends lost 0 bases and 6 bases, in that order; junction bases with no gene match: 0. The CDR3 runs to 13 residues. CDR3 nucleotide sequence: TGTGCCAGCAGCTTAGCGGGACAGGGCGAGCAGTACTTC. This encodes CASSLAGQGEQYF.

Only one count was recorded for this clone. This rearrangement joins TRBV18 to TRBJ1-5, with D perhaps TRBD1 (5 bases). CDR3 size: 12 residues. Trimming left V 0 bases short and J 12 bases short, with 9 bases between. In germline, CDR1 is KGHSH, CDR2 LQKENI. The CDR3 loop is CASSPPGQHQHF. In DNA, the CDR3 is TGTGCCAGCTCACCACCGGGGCAACACCAGCATTTT.

V usage is TRBV27 and J usage is TRBJ2-3, with D perhaps assigned TRBD1 or TRBD2 (5 bases each). The germline CDR1 and CDR2 sequences are MNHEY and SMNVEV (reference sequence). V shed 5 bases and J shed 3 bases, with 21 bases lying between them. The CDR3 is made up of 17 amino acids. This chain's CDR3 is CASSQSPGFTGTDTQYF. DNA for the CDR3: TGTGCCAGCAGTCAATCACCAGGGTTTACGGGGACAGATACGCAGTATTTT.

The chain carries TRBV7-2 and TRBJ2-7, with TRBD2 matching 8 bases. CDR1 SGHTA and CDR2 FQGNSA come from the germline V gene. This CDR3 comprises 15 residues. Trimming at V came to 3 bases and at J to 3 bases, leaving 7 bases not matched to a gene. CDR3 sequence: CASSFSGKGSYEQYF. The DNA for the CDR3 is TGTGCCAGCAGCTTTAGCGGGAAGGGAAGCTACGAGCAGTACTTC.

About this clone itself: Other DNA variants within this sample encode the same CDR3. The chain recombines TRBV10-3 with TRBJ1-5, with unresolved D. The CDR3 is made up of 13 amino acids. The V gene lost 2 bases and the J gene lost 1 base, with 3 bases spanning the gap. Looked up from germline, CDR1 is ENHRY and CDR2 is SYGVKD. CDR3 sequence: CAISEGSNQPQHF. CDR3 sequence (DNA): TGTGCCATCAGTGAGGGGAGCAATCAGCCCCAGCATTTT.

This chain connects TRBV5-1 to TRBJ2-3, with TRBD1 as a possible D gene (5 bases). Trimming shortened V by 4 bases and J by 1 base, and 13 bases separated the two germline ends. CDR1 and CDR2 from the germline V gene are SGHRS and YFSETQ. This CDR3 comprises 15 residues. The CDR3 loop reads CASSRLQDGTDTQYF. DNA of the CDR3: TGCGCCAGCAGCCGGTTACAGGACGGCACAGATACGCAGTATTTT.

This chain links TRBV28 with TRBJ2-1; the D gene is possibly TRBD2 (5 bases). The CDR3 sequence is 11 residues long. In germline, CDR1 is MDHEN, CDR2 SYDVKM. V lost 3 bases to trimming and J lost 12 bases, with 9 bases between them. CDR3 amino acids: CASSFVAGQFF. DNA for the CDR3: TGTGCCAGCAGTTTCGTCGCGGGGCAGTTCTTC. The whole variable domain, filled in from reference TRBV28 and TRBJ2-1, reads DVKVTQSSRYLVKRTGEKVFLECVQDMDHENMFWYRQDPGLGLRLIYFSYDVKMKEKGDIPEGYSVSREKKERFSLILESASTNQTSMYLCASSFVAGQFFGPGTRLTVL.

The V gene is TRBV29-1, the J gene TRBJ2-2; 9 bases are a match to TRBD1. CDR3 length equals 13 residues. Trimming took 7 bases from V and 3 from J; bases not matched to a gene: 3. Germline CDR1 is SQVTM and CDR2 is ANQGSEA. The CDR3 sequence is CSGDREDTGELFF. DNA for the CDR3: TGCAGCGGGGACAGGGAGGACACCGGGGAGCTGTTTTTT.

V and J are TRBV7-2 and TRBJ1-3; D uncertain. Germline assignment: CDR1 SGHTA and CDR2 FQGNSA. V was shortened by 2 bases and J by 3 bases, with 20 bases between the two germline ends. The CDR3 contains 18 residues. In DNA, the CDR3 is TGTGCCAGCAGCTTATTTTTTGTGGGTGAAAAGGGTGGAAACACCATATATTTT. Encoded protein: CASSLFFVGEKGGNTIYF.

The V and J genes are TRBV25-1 and TRBJ2-7; 9 nucleotides line up with TRBD1. The V segment lost 1 base and the J segment 5 bases; nucleotides outside the gene matches: 9. CDR3 length: 16 amino acids. The V gene's germline CDR1 is MGHDK and CDR2 SYGVNS. The CDR3 region is CASSELGGTGSHEQYF. CDR3 nucleotide sequence: TGTGCCAGCAGTGAATTGGGGGGGACAGGGTCCCACGAGCAGTACTTC.

The chain employs TRBV7-2 and TRBJ2-7, with D maybe TRBD1 (6 bases). Germline CDR1 and CDR2: SGHTA and FQGNSA. The CDR3 length is 15 residues. Trimming took off 0 bases at V and 2 bases at J, with 11 bases between the two ends. Here the CDR3 reads CASSLASTGAYEQYF. The CDR3 DNA reads as TGTGCCAGCAGCTTAGCCTCGACAGGAGCCTACGAGCAGTACTTC. Full variable domain (remainder filled in from reference TRBV7-2 and TRBJ2-7): GAGVSQSPSNKVTEKGKDVELRCDPISGHTALYWYRQSLGQGLEFLIYFQGNSAPDKSGLPSDRFSAERTGGSVSTLTIQRTQQEDSAVYLCASSLASTGAYEQYFGPGTRLTVT.

This chain uses TRBV5-1 with TRBJ1-5; D gene uncertain. The germline gives CDR1 SGHRS, CDR2 YFSETQ. The V end lost 2 bases, the J end lost 4 bases, and 7 bases lay between the germline ends. CDR3 length equals 13 residues. Here the CDR3 DNA reads TGCGCCAGCAGCTTATACCCGAATCAGCCCCAGCATTTT. Encoded protein: CASSLYPNQPQHF.

This clone was observed once. The chain recombines TRBV5-1 with TRBJ2-3; D unresolved. The CDR3 runs 12 residues. Germline V gives CDR1 SGHRS, CDR2 YFSETQ. Trimming took off 1 base at V and 5 bases at J, with 5 bases between the two ends. The CDR3 nucleotides read TGCGCCAGCAGCTTGACTCGAGATACGCAGTATTTT. It specifies CASSLTRDTQYF.

The chain carries TRBV2 and TRBJ2-3; 13 bases are shared with TRBD2. Germline CDR1 and CDR2: SNHLY and FYNNEI. Losses at the gene ends were 6 bases for V and 3 bases for J; bases not matched to a gene: 6. CDR3 length: 16 amino acids. The CDR3 sequence: CASRRLAGGGTDTQYF. CDR3 sequence (DNA): TGTGCCAGCAGGAGACTAGCGGGAGGTGGTACAGATACGCAGTATTTT. The whole variable domain, filled in from reference TRBV2 and TRBJ2-3, reads EPEVTQTPSHQVTQMGQEVILRCVPISNHLYFYWYRQILGQKVEFLVSFYNNEISEKSEIFDDQFSVERPDGSNFTLKIRSTKLEDSAMYFCASRRLAGGGTDTQYFGPGTRLTVL.

The V call is TRBV5-5, the J call TRBJ2-7; TRBD1 might be the D (5 bases). Trimming pared 5 bases from V and 4 bases from J, leaving 16 bases between. This CDR3 is built from 14 residues. Germline-derived CDR1 and CDR2 are SGHKS and YYEKEE (reference sequence). CDR3 loop: CASSPTATLYEQYF. CDR3 sequence (DNA): TGTGCCAGCAGTCCGACAGCTACTCTATACGAGCAGTACTTC.

The V gene is TRBV6-1, the J gene TRBJ2-3; weak D call: TRBD1 (5 bases). The V gene's germline CDR1 is MNHNS and CDR2 SASEGT. V was clipped by 2 bases and J by 2 bases, with 8 bases between them. The CDR3 sequence is 14 residues long. The DNA for the CDR3 is TGTGCCAGCAGTGAACCCGGACACACAGATACGCAGTATTTT. Its translation is CASSEPGHTDTQYF.

CDR3 DNA: TGTGCCAGCAGAGGGACACCTTCCTACGAGCAGTACTTC. Amino acid sequence: CASRGTPSYEQYF. The chain is built from TRBV28 and TRBJ2-7, with D perhaps matching TRBD1 (6 bases). This CDR3 is 13 amino acids long. V shed 6 bases and J shed 1 base, with 10 bases lying between them. CDR1 MDHEN and CDR2 SYDVKM come from the germline V gene. The entire variable domain, with the rest obtained from reference TRBV28 and TRBJ2-7, is as follows: DVKVTQSSRYLVKRTGEKVFLECVQDMDHENMFWYRQDPGLGLRLIYFSYDVKMKEKGDIPEGYSVSREKKERFSLILESASTNQTSMYLCASRGTPSYEQYFGPGTRLTVT.

This clone was picked up one time. J is TRBJ2-3 and V is TRBV6-5; D unclear. There are 11 residues in the CDR3. CDR1 MNHEY and CDR2 SVGAGI come from the germline V gene. V lost 5 bases and J 3 bases, leaving 3 bases between the germline ends. CDR3 region: CASSQTDTQYF. The DNA for the CDR3 is TGTGCCAGCAGTCAGACAGATACGCAGTATTTT.

The V call is TRBV30, the J call TRBJ2-7, with TRBD1 identical over 9 bases. The V gene end was trimmed by 8 bases and the J gene end by 4 bases; junction bases not matched to a gene: 15. In germline, CDR1 is GTSNPN, CDR2 SVGIG (reference sequence). The CDR3 contains 15 residues. CDR3 protein: CAAAGMGQGRYEQYF. CDR3 in DNA: TGTGCCGCCGCCGGAATGGGACAGGGCAGATACGAGCAGTACTTC.

The rearrangement links TRBV5-1 to TRBJ1-1; the D gene is possibly TRBD1 (5 bases). The germline gives CDR1 SGHRS, CDR2 YFSETQ. The CDR3 has 15 residues. Trimming removed 1 base at V and 1 base at J, with 11 bases between. As DNA, the CDR3 is TGCGCCAGCAGCTTGTTGGGGGATAGGAACACTGAAGCTTTCTTT. It encodes CASSLLGDRNTEAFF.